This T cell receptor (beta chain) was identified in a study of shared clonotypes between healthy human individuals. Study context: Each donor's CD4 naive and CD4 memory cells filled three plates apiece, CD8 naive two, and CD8 memory one.

The CDR3 extends over 11 amino acids. Germline V gives CDR1 SNHLY, CDR2 FYNNEI. Trimming took off 2 bases at V and 8 bases at J, with 6 bases between the two ends. Clones were read by immunoSEQ multiplex PCR, and TCRdb kept only the in-frame ones, dropping some. The sample contains fewer than 1.8 million clones, 97% to 99% of which appear only once. This sequence was found in a man aged 30-40 years in good health. The J gene is TRBJ1-2, the V gene TRBV2; unclear D gene. The sequencing input was naive CD4+ T cells sorted from blood. Sample subset: CD45RA+ positively selected. This CDR3 is CASSETAGYTF. The CDR3 DNA reads TGTGCCAGCAGTGAAACAGCAGGCTACACCTTC.